This entry lists 22 T cell receptor beta chains sequenced from one sample in a study of cytomegalovirus exposure and HLA in healthy donors. Vbeta (60) and Jbeta (13) primers were used in the PCR. The repertoire was sequenced with immunoSEQ multiplex PCR; TCRdb's copy has only in-frame clones and lacks some. The sample has nearly 100,000 clones; approximately 9% are singletons. Sequencing was done on a sample of PBMCs. The source of these receptors is a man in his fifties or sixties in good health and CMV-seropositive.

The J gene is TRBJ2-3, the V gene TRBV6-5; 7 bases match TRBD1. Losses at the gene ends were 2 bases for V and 6 bases for J; bases not matched to a gene: 11. In germline, CDR1 is MNHEY, CDR2 SVGAGI. The length of the CDR3 is 16 residues. The CDR3 DNA sequence: TGTGCCAGCAGTTACGTCCGGGACAGCACAGCTGATACGCAGTATTTT. Translation gives CASSYVRDSTADTQYF.

The chain carries TRBV7-9 and TRBJ1-3; D is undetermined. Trimming took 8 bases from V and 2 from J, leaving 16 bases between them. CDR1 is SEHNR, CDR2 FQNEAQ, per germline (reference sequence). CDR3 length: 15 residues. CDR3 nucleotides: TGTGCCAGCTCTAAAAATCGGGGAACTGGAAACACCATATATTTT. It translates to CASSKNRGTGNTIYF.

The chain has TRBV6-6 and TRBJ1-1, with TRBD1 matching over 8 bases. The germline CDR1 and CDR2 sequences are MNHNY and SVGAGI (reference sequence). The CDR3 covers 14 residues. V lost 6 bases, J lost 5 bases, and 8 bases stayed unmatched. The CDR3 region is CASSHRGERTEAFF. CDR3 nucleotides: TGTGCCAGCAGCCACAGGGGGGAGAGGACTGAAGCTTTCTTT.

In this sample, this clone turned up a few times. This sequence joins TRBV9 and TRBJ2-7; 8 nucleotides agree with TRBD2. This CDR3 is built from 12 residues. J gave up 0 bases and V 10 bases, and 3 bases lay outside the gene matches. CDR1 is SGDLS and CDR2 is YYNGEE in the germline V gene. The CDR3 nucleotides read TGTGCCGGGACTAGGCCCTCCTACGAGCAGTACTTC. Translated: CAGTRPSYEQYF.

This clone occurred a few times. The J gene is TRBJ1-6, the V gene TRBV6-5; D uncertain. The length of the CDR3 is 12 residues. The V end lost 6 bases, the J end lost 8 bases, and 8 bases lay between the germline ends. CDR1 and CDR2 (germline): MNHEY, SVGAGI. The CDR3 protein is CASRDGDSPLHF. The CDR3, as DNA: TGTGCCAGCAGAGACGGGGATTCACCCCTCCACTTT.

The chain carries TRBV7-9 and TRBJ2-2; 7 bases map to TRBD2. CDR1 is SEHNR and CDR2 is FQNEAQ in the germline V gene (reference sequence). The CDR3 contains 14 residues. Trimming took 5 bases from V and 1 from J; bases not matched to a gene: 1. DNA of the CDR3: TGTGCCAGCAGCACTAGCGAGAACACCGGGGAGCTGTTTTTT. Translating it yields CASSTSENTGELFF.

V and J are TRBV5-4 and TRBJ1-2; 9 bases are a match to TRBD1. The CDR3 spans 15 residues. V lost 4 bases and J lost 4; bases outside the gene matches: 8. Germline CDR1 reads SGHNT; CDR2 reads YYREEE (reference sequence). This CDR3 is CASSDPGTGSYGYTF. The CDR3 DNA reads TGTGCCAGCAGCGATCCCGGGACAGGGTCCTATGGCTACACCTTC.

There are a few counts of this clone. This rearrangement joins TRBV27 to TRBJ2-7, with 12 bases lining up with TRBD2. V trimming: 3 bases; J trimming: 7 bases; junction bases outside the gene matches: 10. The germline V gene has CDR1 MNHEY and CDR2 SMNVEV (reference sequence). This CDR3 contains 16 residues. Written as DNA, the CDR3 is TGTGCCAGCAGTTTCGAGGGAGACGGGACTAGCGGGGAGCAGTACTTC. It translates to CASSFEGDGTSGEQYF.

The chain is built from TRBV5-1 and TRBJ2-5; D remains ambiguous. Germline V gene lookup returns CDR1 SGHRS and CDR2 YFSETQ. The CDR3 sequence is 15 residues long. V dropped 1 base and J dropped 4 bases, with 14 bases sitting between them. In DNA, the CDR3 is TGCGCCAGCAGCTTGTATTTCTCGAGAGGAGAGACCCAGTACTTC. Its protein product is CASSLYFSRGETQYF.

V gene TRBV6-1 combines with J gene TRBJ2-7; D may be TRBD1 (6 bases). This CDR3 is built from 13 residues. CDR1 is MNHNS and CDR2 is SASEGT in the germline V gene. Trimming took off 10 bases at V and 4 bases at J, with 17 bases between the two ends. This chain's CDR3 is CATAGDAPYEQYF. CDR3 bases: TGTGCCACAGCAGGGGACGCGCCGTACGAGCAGTACTTC.

The chain links TRBV27 to TRBJ2-7; D gene ambiguous. The CDR3 runs to 16 residues. Germline V lookup: CDR1 MNHEY, CDR2 SMNVEV (reference sequence). V was clipped by 4 bases and J by 0 bases, with 16 bases between them. CDR3 sequence reads: CASSSVLGYSSYEQYF. CDR3 DNA: TGTGCCAGCAGTTCTGTACTCGGGTATAGCTCCTACGAGCAGTACTTC.

J is TRBJ2-7 and V is TRBV6-1, with TRBD1 matching over 7 bases. Trimming took 6 bases from V and 0 from J; bases not matched to a gene: 5. This CDR3 has 14 amino acids. Germline-derived CDR1 and CDR2 are MNHNS and SASEGT. CDR3 residues: CASRSTGISYEQYF. The CDR3 DNA reads as TGTGCCAGCAGATCGACAGGGATCTCCTACGAGCAGTACTTC.

This clone was counted between two and nine times. This chain uses TRBV4-1 with TRBJ1-1; weak D call: TRBD1 (6 bases). V was shortened by 0 bases and J by 5 bases, with 10 bases between the two germline ends. This CDR3 contains 14 residues. CDR1 and CDR2 from the germline V gene are MGHRA and YSYEKL. For the CDR3, the DNA is TGCGCCAGCAGCCAAGAAGTCAGGGGAACTGAAGCTTTCTTT. Protein sequence: CASSQEVRGTEAFF.

This clone was observed a few times. V usage is TRBV9 and J usage is TRBJ1-1, with a weak D call TRBD1 (6 bases). With 3 bases removed from V and 5 bases from J, the gap between germline ends came to 17 bases. Per the germline V gene, CDR1 is SGDLS and CDR2 is YYNGEE. This CDR3 spans 15 amino acids. CDR3 coding DNA: TGTGCCAGCAGCGGGGGCGGGCAGGGGTTAACTGAAGCTTTCTTT. Its translation: CASSGGGQGLTEAFF.

The chain employs TRBV28 and TRBJ1-1; 11 bases are shared with TRBD1. The germline CDR1 and CDR2 sequences are MDHEN and SYDVKM. The CDR3 is 16 amino acids. Trimming removed 2 bases from V and 0 bases from J; junction bases left unmatched: 2. The CDR3 reads CASSLRDRGMNTEAFF. The CDR3 nucleotides are TGTGCCAGCAGTTTAAGGGACAGGGGGATGAACACTGAAGCTTTCTTT.

The V and J genes are TRBV5-4 and TRBJ1-1; TRBD1 aligns across 7 bases. V dropped 4 bases and J dropped 0; count of bases not matched to a gene: 3. Germline loops: CDR1 SGHNT, CDR2 YYREEE (reference sequence). This CDR3 is built from 14 residues. CDR3 region: CASSPGQMNTEAFF. CDR3 sequence (DNA): TGTGCCAGCAGCCCGGGACAGATGAACACTGAAGCTTTCTTT.

This clone was observed a handful of times. The chain combines TRBV6-1 with TRBJ2-1, with TRBD1 matching 8 bases. The length of the CDR3 is 15 residues. The V and J ends lost 8 bases and 5 bases, in that order; junction bases with no gene match: 11. Germline-derived CDR1 and CDR2 are MNHNS and SASEGT. CDR3: CASDRTGNRNNEQFF. CDR3 nucleotide sequence: TGTGCCAGCGACAGGACAGGGAATAGGAACAATGAGCAGTTCTTC.

The chain combines TRBV28 with TRBJ2-1; the D is unclear. The CDR3 loop spans 13 amino acids. The germline CDR1 and CDR2 sequences are MDHEN and SYDVKM. Trimming took 2 bases from V and 2 from J, leaving 4 bases between them. CDR3 nucleotides: TGTGCCAGCAGTTTAGGAGCCTACAATGAGCAGTTCTTC. Encoded protein: CASSLGAYNEQFF.

The V call is TRBV19, the J call TRBJ1-6, with 9 bases aligning to TRBD1. J was trimmed by 8 bases and V by 4 bases; bases with no gene match: 3. CDR3 length equals 14 residues. Per germline, CDR1 LNHDA and CDR2 SQIVND (reference sequence). The CDR3 coding sequence is TGTGCCAGTAGTAGACGGGACAGGGATTCACCCCTCCACTTT. Translation gives CASSRRDRDSPLHF.

This clone has a handful of counts. The chain carries TRBV12-5 and TRBJ2-3; tentative D call: TRBD2 (5 bases). Germline V gene sequence: CDR1 LGHNT, CDR2 FRNRAP. The V end lost 3 bases, the J end lost 0 bases, and 10 bases lay between the germline ends. This CDR3 region has 15 residues. The CDR3 coding sequence is TGTGCTAGTGGTTTCGGGGTGGGTAGCACAGATACGCAGTATTTT. This sequence encodes CASGFGVGSTDTQYF.

This clone was counted only a few times. The chain employs TRBV27 and TRBJ2-3; TRBD2 matches at 10 bases. Trimming at V came to 2 bases and at J to 2 bases, leaving 1 base not matched to a gene. Germline CDR1 and CDR2: MNHEY and SMNVEV (reference sequence). The CDR3 length is 15 residues. CDR3 in amino acids: CASSLLAGATDTQYF. For the CDR3, the DNA is TGTGCCAGCAGTTTACTAGCGGGAGCCACAGATACGCAGTATTTT.

The rearrangement links TRBV2 to TRBJ2-7, with TRBD2 matching over 9 bases. The CDR3 contains 15 residues. V was clipped by 6 bases and J by 1 base; unmatched bases: 7. Looked up from germline, CDR1 is SNHLY and CDR2 is FYNNEI. The CDR3, as DNA: TGTGCCAGCAGGGGCACTAGCGGGCCTTCCTACGAGCAGTACTTC. It specifies CASRGTSGPSYEQYF.